This T cell receptor (beta chain) is from a study of cytomegalovirus exposure and HLA in healthy donors. Study results and caveats: The presence/absence work took it that sequencing depth was about the same across donors.

The germline V gene has CDR1 SGHDT and CDR2 YYEEEE. The CDR3 sequence is 14 residues long. The V gene end was trimmed by 2 bases and the J gene end by 3 bases; junction bases not matched to a gene: 4. The study ran its PCR with 60 Vbeta and 13 Jbeta primers. TCRdb's table, derived via immunoSEQ multiplex PCR, lists solely in-frame clones and lacks some. Of about 170,000 clones in the sample, approximately 80% were seen once. As to this clone: Its antigen is not identified.

This clonotype was obtained from a male donor in good health and CMV-seronegative. This chain links TRBV5-6 with TRBJ2-7; 8 nucleotides match TRBD1. Sequenced material: PBMCs. The CDR3 sequence: CASSFGQGSYEQYF. The CDR3, as DNA: TGTGCCAGCAGCTTCGGACAGGGCAGCTACGAGCAGTACTTC.